The 21 T cell receptor beta chains listed next were all sequenced from one sample in a study of blood T cells in healthy people across ages. Next came a second PCR, run for roughly 6 to 11 cycles, which used a sample-barcoded 5' primer along with a J-beta primer mix. TCRdb redid the calling of the 5' RACE reads with MiXCR, one entry per CDR3 protein. The table shows 1.5 million to 2 million distinct CDR3 sequences, with 28% occurring only once. The sequencing input was blood. The origin of the receptors is a woman in her twenties or thirties in good health.

Concerning this clonotype itself: At one end the junction does not follow the germline gene, possibly because of a read error. The chain couples TRBV19 to TRBJ1-3; a weak D match, TRBD1 (5 bases). Germline V gene data show CDR1 as LNHDA and CDR2 as SQIVND (reference sequence). The CDR3 extends over 14 amino acids. The CDR3, as DNA: TGTACCAGTGCGGACGGACATTCTGGAAACACCATATATTTT. Its protein is CTSADGHSGNTIYF.

This clonotype showed up just a few times. The chain employs TRBV5-1 and TRBJ1-2; D remains unclear. V lost 3 bases and J lost 0, with 15 bases in between. Germline V gives CDR1 SGHRS, CDR2 YFSETQ. This CDR3 contains 16 residues. The CDR3 loop is CASSSAAGYTNYGYTF. The CDR3 bases are TGCGCCAGCAGCTCGGCCGCGGGGTACACTAACTATGGCTACACCTTC.

This chain uses TRBV5-1 with TRBJ2-6; maybe TRBD1 (6 bases). V was cut by 4 bases and J by 0 bases, with 11 bases left in between. Germline V gene sequence: CDR1 SGHRS, CDR2 YFSETQ. The CDR3 totals 16 residues. CDR3 amino acids: CASSMGHSSGANVLTF. The CDR3 DNA is TGCGCCAGCAGCATGGGACATTCCTCTGGGGCCAACGTCCTGACTTTC. The variable domain in full, with the rest retrieved from reference TRBV5-1 and TRBJ2-6, is KAGVTQTPRYLIKTRGQQVTLSCSPISGHRSVSWYQQTPGQGLQFLFEYFSETQRNKGNFPGRFSGRQFSNSRSEMNVSTLELGDSALYLCASSMGHSSGANVLTFGAGSRLTVL.

The CDR3 sequence: CASSNSGTGYEQYF. As DNA, the CDR3 is TGCGCCAGCAGCAACTCCGGGACTGGATACGAGCAGTACTTC. The chain couples TRBV5-1 to TRBJ2-7, with a weak D call TRBD2 (6 bases). V shed 4 bases and J shed 4 bases, with 15 bases lying between them. The CDR3 is made up of 14 amino acids. Germline assignment: CDR1 SGHRS and CDR2 YFSETQ.

Remarks on this clonotype: Sequence at one end of the junction differs from germline and may be a read error. The chain carries TRBV12-3 or TRBV12-4 and TRBJ2-3; tentatively, D is TRBD1 (6 bases). The CDR3 is made up of 14 amino acids. CDR3 coding DNA: TGTGCCAGCGATACTACAGGGATGGCAGATGCGCAGTATTTT. This sequence encodes CASDTTGMADAQYF.

At least ten counts were recorded for this clonotype. V gene TRBV5-5 combines with J gene TRBJ2-1; D possibly corresponds to TRBD1 (5 bases). The CDR3 runs 15 residues. Germline V lookup: CDR1 SGHKS, CDR2 YYEKEE (reference sequence). Trimming cost V 0 bases and J 8 bases, with 15 bases left between them. CDR3 residues: CASSLDGHPSDEQFF. The CDR3 DNA is TGTGCCAGCAGCTTGGACGGACACCCATCGGATGAGCAGTTCTTC.

This clonotype was picked up a small number of times. The rearrangement uses TRBV5-1 and TRBJ2-1; D tentatively fits TRBD1 or TRBD2 (5 bases each). The CDR3 spans 13 residues. Germline loops: CDR1 SGHRS, CDR2 YFSETQ. The V and J ends lost 4 bases and 9 bases respectively, with 14 bases between them. DNA of the CDR3: TGCGCCAGCAGCCCCGACGGGGCATCTGAGCAGTTCTTC. Translation: CASSPDGASEQFF.

The V call is TRBV5-1, the J call TRBJ1-1, with TRBD1 matching 7 bases. There are 14 residues in the CDR3. V was clipped by 3 bases and J by 5 bases; unmatched bases: 7. Germline V gives CDR1 SGHRS, CDR2 YFSETQ. The CDR3 region is CASSCGTVATEAFF. The DNA for the CDR3 is TGCGCCAGCAGCTGCGGGACAGTGGCTACTGAAGCTTTCTTT. Based on the CDR3 plus reference TRBV5-1 and TRBJ1-1, the full variable domain is KAGVTQTPRYLIKTRGQQVTLSCSPISGHRSVSWYQQTPGQGLQFLFEYFSETQRNKGNFPGRFSGRQFSNSRSEMNVSTLELGDSALYLCASSCGTVATEAFFGQGTRLTVV.

Details on this clonotype: This could be a read error, since a much larger clone is one nucleotide away. This sequence joins TRBV7-2 and TRBJ2-1, with TRBD1 as a possible D gene (7 bases). TRBJ2-7 explains the end of the DNA better; the J call may be wrong. Germline V CDR1 and CDR2: SGHTA, FQGNSA. The CDR3 spans 16 residues. CDR3 bases: TGTGCCAGCAGCTTAGATGACAGGGAGGTCAACAATGAGCAGTACTTC. Protein sequence: CASSLDDREVNNEQYF.

Notes on this clonotype: Since a much larger clone is just one base distant, this may be a read error. This chain joins TRBV10-3 and TRBJ2-1, with a weak D call TRBD2 (5 bases). This CDR3 region has 13 residues. Germline CDR1 and CDR2: ENHRY and SYGVKD. With 6 bases removed from V and 5 bases from J, the gap between germline ends came to 11 bases. CDR3 residues: CAIRKNGDNEQFF. In DNA form, the CDR3 reads TGTGCCATCAGGAAGAACGGGGACAATGAGCAGTTCTTC.

The chain employs TRBV18 and TRBJ2-5; tentative D call: TRBD2 (7 bases). CDR1 KGHSH and CDR2 LQKENI come from the germline V gene. The CDR3 extends over 14 amino acids. Trimming removed 8 bases from V and 11 bases from J, with 24 bases in between. CDR3 amino acids: CASTTSVGDNEQYF. CDR3 DNA: TGTGCCAGCACAACTAGCGTAGGGGACAATGAGCAGTACTTC.

This clonotype was seen a handful of times. The chain links TRBV28 to TRBJ2-3; weak D call: TRBD1 (6 bases). The CDR3 is 15 residues long. V lost 5 bases and J lost 2, with 14 bases in between. CDR1 and CDR2 (germline): MDHEN, SYDVKM. CDR3 sequence: CASSPRTANTDTQYF. The CDR3 DNA follows: TGTGCCAGCAGTCCACGGACAGCCAACACAGATACGCAGTATTTT.

At least ten counts were recorded for this clonotype. DNA of the CDR3: TGTGCCAGCAGCAAACCCGGACTCGTATACGAGCAGTACTTC. It specifies CASSKPGLVYEQYF. The V gene is TRBV7-2, the J gene TRBJ2-7; possible D gene TRBD2, 5 bases. This CDR3 region has 14 residues. CDR1 is SGHTA, CDR2 FQGNSA, per germline. V dropped 5 bases and J dropped 4 bases, with 15 bases sitting between them.

This clonotype has a count of ten or more. The V call is TRBV7-2, the J call TRBJ2-5; D remains unclear. The length of the CDR3 is 14 residues. The V end lost 0 bases, the J end lost 2 bases, and 7 bases lay between the germline ends. The germline V gene encodes CDR1 SGHTA and CDR2 FQGNSA. The CDR3 DNA is TGTGCCAGCAGCTTAGCGGGTTTTCAAGAGACCCAGTACTTC. Protein sequence: CASSLAGFQETQYF.

The chain is built from TRBV10-3 and TRBJ2-1; D is unresolved. Germline values: CDR1 ENHRY, CDR2 SYGVKD. Trimming removed 3 bases at V and 5 bases at J, with 14 bases between. This CDR3 is built from 15 residues. CDR3 protein: CAISELQPKNNEQFF. In nucleotides, the CDR3 is TGTGCCATCAGTGAATTGCAACCGAAGAACAATGAGCAGTTCTTC.

This clonotype is a singleton in its sample. A junction boundary mismatches the germline segment, possibly from a read error. V gene TRBV11-3 combines with J gene TRBJ1-2; a possible D gene is TRBD1 (5 bases). CDR1 and CDR2 from the germline V gene are SGHNT and YENEEA. The CDR3 loop spans 12 amino acids. In DNA, the CDR3 is TGTGCCAGCAGCTTAGGAGGGGACGGCTGCACCTTC. It yields the protein CASSLGGDGCTF.

Here the CDR3 reads CSARDHGVDEQYF. The CDR3, as DNA: TGCAGTGCTAGAGATCACGGGGTAGACGAGCAGTACTTC. The chain joins TRBV20-1 to TRBJ2-7; tentative D call: TRBD2 (5 bases). This CDR3 comprises 13 residues. Deletions cut 0 bases from V and 5 bases from J, with 11 bases between. Germline-derived CDR1 and CDR2 are DFQATT and SNEGSKA (reference sequence).

This clonotype was seen more than once but under ten times. CDR3 bases: TGCGCCAGCAGCGACCGAGTAGGGACAGCGGGGGATGGCTACACCTTC. It encodes CASSDRVGTAGDGYTF. This chain links TRBV5-1 with TRBJ1-2; 7 bases map to TRBD1. This CDR3 is 16 amino acids long. Per germline, CDR1 SGHRS and CDR2 YFSETQ. Trimming at V came to 4 bases and at J to 6 bases, leaving 15 bases not matched to a gene.

This clonotype was seen at least ten times. CDR3 loop: CASSPGGQSTDTQYF. The CDR3 nucleotides read TGTGCCAGCAGCCCGGGGGGACAGAGCACAGATACGCAGTATTTT. The gene calls are TRBV28 and TRBJ2-3; TRBD1 or TRBD2 may be the D gene (7 bases each). The germline V gene encodes CDR1 MDHEN and CDR2 SYDVKM. The CDR3 has 15 residues. With 6 bases removed from V and 0 bases from J, the gap between germline ends came to 13 bases.

The CDR3 sequence is CASSPTPRQERKTQYF. Here the CDR3 DNA reads TGTGCCAGCAGTCCAACGCCGAGACAGGAAAGGAAGACCCAGTACTTC. The V and J genes are TRBV6-5 and TRBJ2-5; a possible D gene is TRBD1 (6 bases). The length of the CDR3 is 16 residues. Germline V gene sequence: CDR1 MNHEY, CDR2 SVGAGI. V gave up 5 bases and J gave up 6 bases, with 22 bases separating them.

This clonotype has just a few counts. The chain combines TRBV2 with TRBJ2-2; D not certain. From germline, CDR1 is SNHLY and CDR2 FYNNEI. The CDR3 has 15 amino acids. The germline V and J ends were trimmed by 7 bases and 2 bases, with 14 bases remaining between them. The CDR3 region is CASTKEVGNTGELFF. In nucleotides, the CDR3 is TGTGCCAGCACCAAAGAAGTGGGCAACACCGGGGAGCTGTTTTTT. The variable domain in full, completed from reference TRBV2 and TRBJ2-2, reads EPEVTQTPSHQVTQMGQEVILRCVPISNHLYFYWYRQILGQKVEFLVSFYNNEISEKSEIFDDQFSVERPDGSNFTLKIRSTKLEDSAMYFCASTKEVGNTGELFFGEGSRLTVL.